This TCR beta chain was observed in a study of blood T cells in healthy people across ages. The sample, approximately 10 milliliters of peripheral blood, was drawn from each donor. A remark on this clonotype: What it recognizes is unknown.

Next came a second PCR, run for about 7 to 12 cycles, which used a sample-barcoded 5' primer along with a J-beta primer mix. TCRdb analysed the 5' RACE reads with MiXCR anew, one entry per CDR3 protein. The data show some 800,000 distinct CDR3 sequences, 20% to 25% seen once. CDR1 and CDR2 (germline): SGHTA, FQGNSA. This CDR3 is built from 15 residues. Findings and caveats of the study: Greater diversity and more naive CD4+ cells were seen in long-lived donors than in aged donors.

These data also formed part of another study, on T cells of mothers and their children. According to that study: Unrelated mother-child pairs always had slightly, but never significantly, lower normalized overlap than related pairs.

The receptor was derived from a boy younger than 18 in good health. Sequenced material: blood. V usage is TRBV7-2 and J usage is TRBJ2-1; 10 nucleotides agree with TRBD1. The J call is uncertain, as TRBJ2-7 better fits the DNA end. CDR3 sequence reads: CASSDRGPTSYEQYF. Here the CDR3 DNA reads TGTGCCAGCAGCGACAGGGGGCCAACCTCCTACGAGCAGTACTTC.